The 30 T cell receptor beta chains in this list originate from one sample, sequenced in a study of molecular identifiers for immune sequencing clone quantification. TCRdb re-called the PCR reads with MiXCR, one entry per CDR3 protein. The sample includes some 590,000 distinct CDR3 sequences, approximately 24% seen only once; the top ten take 0.78%. Input material: naive CD8+ T cells from blood, with Jurkat cell RNA spiked in. Specified subset: FACS-sorted CD8+CD4-CCR7+CD45RA+ naive T cells. All receptors derive from a human donor in good health. Some libraries in this study had Jurkat cell RNA spiked in.

The chain employs TRBV28 and TRBJ2-3; maybe TRBD1 (6 bases). Trimming stripped 3 bases from V and 6 bases from J, with 13 bases between. The CDR3 is 14 amino acids. Looked up from germline, CDR1 is MDHEN and CDR2 is SYDVKM. CDR3 amino acids: CASSFYQGLDTQYF. DNA for the CDR3: TGTGCCAGCAGTTTCTATCAGGGGCTCGATACGCAGTATTTT.

This clonotype was seen only a few times. The chain joins TRBV7-3 to TRBJ2-3; D uncertain. Looked up from germline, CDR1 is SGHTA and CDR2 is FQGTGA. Trimming left V 4 bases short and J 4 bases short, with 15 bases between. The CDR3 is 15 amino acids. The CDR3 region is CASSSGILSSDTQYF. CDR3 DNA sequence: TGTGCCAGCAGCTCTGGAATATTGAGTTCAGATACGCAGTATTTT.

The rearrangement uses TRBV7-9 and TRBJ2-7, with TRBD1 matching over 8 bases. Germline loops: CDR1 SEHNR, CDR2 FQNEAQ (reference sequence). J lost 2 bases, V lost 3 bases, and 6 bases had no gene match. CDR3 length: 15 residues. CDR3 loop: CASSFSGQGPYEQYF. Written as DNA, the CDR3 is TGTGCCAGCAGCTTTAGCGGACAGGGTCCCTACGAGCAGTACTTC.

The sample holds many counts of this clonotype. The chain combines TRBV2 with TRBJ1-5, with D possibly TRBD1 on 5 matching bases. Germline CDR1 reads SNHLY; CDR2 reads FYNNEI. Trimming cost V 3 bases and J 0 bases, with 15 bases left between them. The CDR3 is 17 amino acids. DNA for the CDR3: TGTGCCAGCAGTGAGGACACCCCAAAACATAGCAATCAGCCCCAGCATTTT. Amino acids: CASSEDTPKHSNQPQHF.

This clonotype came up many times. The rearrangement uses TRBV7-9 and TRBJ1-5, with D perhaps TRBD1 (5 bases). Between the trimmed V and J ends, which lost 5 bases and 6 bases, there was a span of 14 bases. Looked up from germline, CDR1 is SEHNR and CDR2 is FQNEAQ (reference sequence). The CDR3 is made up of 14 amino acids. The CDR3 is CASSPSGLGQPQHF. In nucleotides, the CDR3 is TGTGCCAGCAGCCCCTCAGGGCTTGGTCAGCCCCAGCATTTT.

Notes on this clonotype: Being one base from a much bigger clone, this may be a read error. The rearrangement links TRBV9 to TRBJ1-1; no clear D. The V end lost 0 bases, the J end lost 6 bases, and 9 bases lay between the germline ends. The CDR3 is 13 amino acids. Germline CDR1 is SGDLS and CDR2 is YYNGEE. CDR3 in DNA: TGTGCCAGCAGCGTAGCGACTACGTCTGAAGCTTTCTTT. Its protein is CASSVATTSEAFF.

As to this clonotype: With a much larger clone just one base away, this may be a read error. The final CDR3 position lacks the conserved phenylalanine or tryptophan, pointing to a likely read error. This chain links TRBV5-6 with TRBJ2-7; possibly TRBD1 for D (6 bases). CDR3 length: 13 residues. CDR1 and CDR2 from the germline V gene are SGHDT and YYEEEE. V was pared by 4 bases and J by 5 bases, with 13 bases between. The CDR3 region has the DNA TGTGCCAGCAGCCCCACAGGGTCCCACGAGCAGTACTAC. Translated, it gives CASSPTGSHEQYY.

Ten or more counts support this clonotype. The V and J genes are TRBV12-3 or TRBV12-4 and TRBJ2-3, with D possibly TRBD2 on 7 matching bases. The CDR3 has 15 amino acids. V dropped 5 bases and J dropped 4 bases, with 16 bases sitting between them. The DNA for the CDR3 is TGTGCCAGCAGTCCGGAGGGGGGGGGGTCAGATACGCAGTATTTT. This translates into CASSPEGGGSDTQYF.

A remark on this clonotype: Relative to the germline gene, one junction end is altered; a read error may explain this. This chain uses TRBV6-2 or TRBV6-3 with TRBJ1-1; possible D gene TRBD1, 5 bases. Per germline, CDR1 MNHEY and CDR2 SVGEGT. The CDR3 runs 14 residues. The CDR3 here is CASSYHRLNTKAFF. The CDR3, as DNA: TGTGCCAGCAGTTATCACAGGCTGAACACTAAAGCTTTCTTT.

The chain has TRBV6-1 and TRBJ2-7; tentatively, D is TRBD1 or TRBD2 (5 bases each). From germline, CDR1 is MNHNS and CDR2 SASEGT. This CDR3 has 13 amino acids. Deletions cut 10 bases from V and 2 bases from J, with 15 bases between. Here the CDR3 reads CATDRDVTYEQYF. CDR3 coding DNA: TGTGCCACCGACCGGGACGTTACCTACGAGCAGTACTTC.

As for this clonotype: This may be a read error: a much more frequent sequence differs by one nucleotide. The J gene is TRBJ2-3, the V gene TRBV6-5, with D tentatively TRBD2 (5 bases). This CDR3 spans 17 amino acids. CDR1 is MNHEY and CDR2 is SVGAGI in the germline V gene. The CDR3 sequence: CASSYSWGESSTDTQCF. DNA for the CDR3: TGTGCCAGCAGTTACTCTTGGGGAGAATCTAGCACAGATACGCAGTGTTTT.

Regarding this clonotype: One junction end does not reproduce the germline sequence, and a read error may be involved. The chain carries TRBV4-2 and TRBJ2-3; the match to TRBD2 covers 12 bases. CDR1 is LGHNA, CDR2 YNFKEQ, per germline. CDR3 length: 20 residues. The CDR3 sequence: CASSQEVLAGGPLVTDMQYF. In nucleotides, the CDR3 is TGTGCCAGCAGCCAAGAAGTCCTAGCGGGAGGGCCTTTGGTAACAGATATGCAGTATTTT.

This clonotype has a count of ten or more. The rearrangement links TRBV20-1 to TRBJ1-4, with no clear D. Trimming left V 6 bases short and J 4 bases short, with 12 bases between. The V gene's germline CDR1 is DFQATT and CDR2 SNEGSKA (reference sequence). CDR3 length: 13 residues. The CDR3: CSARPLRNEKLFF. CDR3 DNA: TGCAGTGCCCGGCCGTTGCGTAATGAAAAACTGTTTTTT.

In nucleotides, the CDR3 is TGTGCCAGCAGTGGGGCTGTAGCGGGAGCCTATGAGCAGTTCTTC. This sequence encodes CASSGAVAGAYEQFF. The rearrangement joins TRBV12-3 or TRBV12-4 to TRBJ2-1, with 9 positions matching TRBD2. Losses at the gene ends were 5 bases for V and 8 bases for J; bases not matched to a gene: 10. This CDR3 contains 15 residues.

This clonotype appeared a single time. A single base separates this from a much larger clone, so it may be a read error. The chain's CDR3 is CASSLSGLAGRTGTQYF. The CDR3, as DNA: TGTGCCAGCAGCTTATCCGGACTAGCGGGGCGCACAGGTACGCAGTATTTT. The chain is built from TRBV7-9 and TRBJ2-3; TRBD2 agrees at 12 bases. The CDR3 loop spans 17 amino acids. The germline V gene encodes CDR1 SEHNR and CDR2 FQNEAQ (reference sequence).

This chain links TRBV4-3 with TRBJ2-1; D is undetermined. Trimming shortened V by 4 bases and J by 4 bases, and 14 bases separated the two germline ends. The CDR3 is 15 residues long. Per germline, CDR1 LGHNA and CDR2 YSLEER. CDR3 protein: CASSPGQLDYNEQFF. CDR3 bases: TGCGCCAGCAGCCCGGGCCAACTTGATTACAATGAGCAGTTCTTC.

This clonotype was detected ten times or more. The chain uses TRBV18 and TRBJ2-6, with 10 bases identical to TRBD2. The CDR3 is 19 residues long. Germline V gene data show CDR1 as KGHSH and CDR2 as LQKENI. Unmatched junction bases numbered 7, after V lost 2 bases and J lost 0 bases. In DNA, the CDR3 is TGTGCCAGCTCACCAGGGGCTAGCGGGAGTAGCTCTGGGGCCAACGTCCTGACTTTC. This gives the protein CASSPGASGSSSGANVLTF. Full variable domain (remainder filled in from reference TRBV18 and TRBJ2-6): NAGVMQNPRHLVRRRGQEARLRCSPMKGHSHVYWYRQLPEEGLKFMVYLQKENIIDESGMPKERFSAEFPKEGPSILRIQQVVRGDSAAYFCASSPGASGSSSGANVLTFGAGSRLTVL.

The J gene is TRBJ1-5, the V gene TRBV20-1; the D is unclear. Germline CDR1 and CDR2: DFQATT and SNEGSKA (reference sequence). V was cut by 0 bases and J by 6 bases, with 9 bases left in between. The CDR3 extends over 13 amino acids. In DNA, the CDR3 is TGCAGTGCTAGAGAAGGGTTCGGTCAGCCCCAGCATTTT. Its translation is CSAREGFGQPQHF.

This clonotype was observed many times. The rearrangement links TRBV7-9 to TRBJ1-1; 10 bases line up with TRBD1. Germline V gene sequence: CDR1 SEHNR, CDR2 FQNEAQ (reference sequence). The CDR3 has 16 amino acids. With 4 bases clipped from V and 3 bases from J, the junction kept 8 bases outside the gene matches. The CDR3 here is CASSYHLGQGYTEAFF. Here the CDR3 DNA reads TGTGCCAGCAGCTATCATCTGGGACAGGGGTACACTGAAGCTTTCTTT.

This clonotype was found a few times. The rearrangement links TRBV19 to TRBJ1-1, with D uncertain. The CDR3 sequence is 14 residues long. CDR1 LNHDA and CDR2 SQIVND come from the germline V gene (reference sequence). The V end lost 2 bases, the J end lost 2 bases, and 9 bases lay between the germline ends. CDR3 coding DNA: TGTGCCAGTAGTATAAAGGAGAGAAACACTGAAGCTTTCTTT. Protein sequence: CASSIKERNTEAFF.

This clonotype showed up many times. This rearrangement joins TRBV12-3 or TRBV12-4 to TRBJ1-6, with a possible D match to TRBD1 (6 bases). The germline V and J ends were trimmed by 1 base and 9 bases, with 13 bases remaining between them. The length of the CDR3 is 15 residues. The CDR3 sequence: CASSLEGRGGSPLHF. CDR3 in DNA: TGTGCCAGCAGTTTAGAGGGCAGGGGAGGTTCACCCCTCCACTTT.

This clonotype was counted only a few times. The V gene is TRBV30, the J gene TRBJ1-1; D gene uncertain. CDR1 is GTSNPN, CDR2 SVGIG, per germline (reference sequence). The CDR3 contains 14 residues. V gave up 2 bases and J gave up 0 bases, with 10 bases separating them. The CDR3 bases are TGTGCCTGGAGTCTTTTGGGGATGAACACTGAAGCTTTCTTT. This codes for CAWSLLGMNTEAFF.

As regards this clonotype: Being one base from a much bigger clone, this may be a read error. The chain is built from TRBV29-1 and TRBJ1-6; 7 bases are shared with TRBD1. CDR1 SQVTM and CDR2 ANQGSEA come from the germline V gene. The CDR3 consists of 13 residues. This chain's CDR3 is CSVDPGGNPPLHF. CDR3 sequence (DNA): TGCAGCGTTGACCCAGGGGGTAATCCACCCCTCCACTTT.

This clonotype was seen only a few times. The V call is TRBV19, the J call TRBJ2-7; 9 bases are shared with TRBD2. V lost 5 bases and J lost 0; bases outside the gene matches: 8. This CDR3 region has 16 residues. Germline CDR1 and CDR2: LNHDA and SQIVND (reference sequence). The CDR3 nucleotides are TGTGCCAGTAGTTGGCGTAGCGGGAGCCCCTCCTACGAGCAGTACTTC. This gives the protein CASSWRSGSPSYEQYF.

This clonotype was observed at least ten times. The chain combines TRBV5-4 with TRBJ2-3, with a possible D match to TRBD1 (5 bases). This CDR3 spans 12 amino acids. Trimming removed 4 bases at V and 4 bases at J, with 7 bases between. Germline lookup yields CDR1 SGHNT and CDR2 YYREEE (reference sequence). The CDR3 here is CASSARADTQYF. For the CDR3, the DNA is TGTGCCAGCAGCGCCAGGGCAGATACGCAGTATTTT.

V gene TRBV6-5 combines with J gene TRBJ2-7, with D maybe TRBD1 (6 bases). Deletions cut 6 bases from V and 2 bases from J, with 17 bases between. There are 15 residues in the CDR3. The germline gives CDR1 MNHEY, CDR2 SVGAGI. CDR3 coding DNA: TGTGCCAGCAGCCCTCAGGGGCACCTCCCCTACGAGCAGTACTTC. Translated, it gives CASSPQGHLPYEQYF.

This clonotype appeared a few times. One base away lies a much larger clone, so this may be a sequencing read error. The CDR3 end shows no conserved phenylalanine or tryptophan, and so a read error is likely. J is TRBJ2-7 and V is TRBV4-3, with D tentatively TRBD1 or TRBD2 (5 bases each). Germline lookup yields CDR1 LGHNA and CDR2 YSLEER. V was cut by 0 bases and J by 0 bases, with 12 bases left in between. CDR3 length equals 16 residues. This chain's CDR3 is CASSQEIRGRSYEQYL. As DNA, the CDR3 is TGCGCCAGCAGCCAAGAAATCCGGGGACGCTCCTACGAGCAGTACCTC.

V usage is TRBV6-2 or TRBV6-3 and J usage is TRBJ1-1; the match to TRBD1 covers 9 bases. The V gene end was trimmed by 11 bases and the J gene end by 6 bases; junction bases not matched to a gene: 19. The CDR3 is 16 amino acids. Germline CDR1 reads MNHEY; CDR2 reads SVGEGT. The CDR3, as DNA: TGTGCCCGCCGTTACCCTCCGGGACAGGGCAACCCTGAAGCTTTCTTT. Protein: CARRYPPGQGNPEAFF.

This sequence joins TRBV7-9 and TRBJ2-3; 11 positions agree with TRBD2. The V segment lost 6 bases and the J segment 2 bases; nucleotides outside the gene matches: 10. The germline CDR1 and CDR2 sequences are SEHNR and FQNEAQ (reference sequence). This CDR3 comprises 17 residues. The CDR3 sequence is CASSPSGLADSTDTQYF. For the CDR3, the DNA is TGTGCCAGCAGTCCCTCGGGACTAGCGGACTCCACAGATACGCAGTATTTT.

This clonotype was recorded at least ten times. The chain uses TRBV2 and TRBJ1-6; 10 bases fit TRBD1. Trimming at V came to 6 bases and at J to 6 bases, leaving 5 bases not matched to a gene. The CDR3 extends over 15 amino acids. Germline V lookup: CDR1 SNHLY, CDR2 FYNNEI. CDR3 DNA sequence: TGTGCCAGCAGCGCTGGGACAGGGGTTAATTCACCCCTCCACTTT. It yields the protein CASSAGTGVNSPLHF.